This T cell receptor (beta chain) emerged from a study of blood T cell repertoires in COVID-19. Study at large: Donors in the United States, Italy and Spain gave samples during acute or convalescent COVID-19.

This clone appeared a few times. Clones were read by immunoSEQ multiplex PCR, and TCRdb kept only the in-frame ones, dropping some. Of around 250,000 clones in the sample, 65% to 90% are singletons; the top ten hold around a sixth. Those enrolled, adults aged about 18 to 89 years, came from about two dozen US areas. Recovered participants had two consecutive negative NP/OP PCR tests, healthcare professional clearance, or symptom resolution. Germline V gene lookup returns CDR1 MGHRA and CDR2 YSYEKL. The CDR3 is 16 amino acids. V lost 3 bases and J lost 1, with 13 bases in between. The specimen was PBMCs or T cells enriched from blood (not recorded which). This rearrangement joins TRBV4-1 to TRBJ1-5, with D possibly TRBD1 on 6 matching bases. The sequence was obtained from a man aged 18 to 30 who had recovered from COVID-19. The CDR3 DNA reads as TGCGCCAGCAGCCAGCCGGGACAAAAAAGCAATCAGCCCCAGCATTTT. It yields the protein CASSQPGQKSNQPQHF.